In its sample, the clone carrying this T cell receptor (beta chain) was seen a few times. The antigen is unknown. Primers: 60 Vbeta forward and 13 Jbeta reverse. In the study's own analysis: An analysis performed later counted about 80 million unique TCR beta chains (roughly 11 million of them shared). Repertoires were generated with immunoSEQ multiplex PCR, while TCRdb's copy carries only in-frame clones and drops some. Clone size and the V and J calls come from that table; the DNA yielded D and trimming. Seen here are 140,000 or so clones, 61% observed once, and the top ten hold around 1.9%. The CDR3 contains 16 residues. CDR1 is MNHEY and CDR2 is SMNVEV in the germline V gene (reference sequence). Trimming left V 1 base short and J 3 bases short, with 16 bases between. These data belong to a study of cytomegalovirus exposure and HLA in healthy donors. Study outcomes and limitations: The records held CMV serostatus as the only immune exposure information. Looking again later, the authors saw that most CMV-associated TCR beta chains seemed HLA-restricted.

The sequence was obtained from a male donor in good health and CMV-seronegative. The rearrangement joins TRBV27 to TRBJ2-7, with a weak D call TRBD2 (6 bases). What was sequenced was PBMCs. The CDR3 sequence is CASSLFPSTGDYEQYF. CDR3 sequence (DNA): TGTGCCAGCAGTTTATTCCCTTCCACGGGGGACTACGAGCAGTACTTC.